These 4 T cell receptor beta chains were sequenced from one sample in a study of T-cell reconstitution after alpha-beta-depleted transplantation in children. Unique molecular identifiers were used to barcode this TCRbeta library. TCRdb re-analysed the PCR reads in MiXCR, keeping a single row per CDR3 protein. Of over 90,000 distinct CDR3 sequences listed, 4.5% to 7.5% were seen once; the top ten hold 5.5% to 6.5%. Material: PBMCs, mostly from graft donor cells, obtained 60 days after TCRalphabeta/CD19-depleted stem cell transplant. These TCRs come from a female patient between 2 and 15 years old who had a stem cell transplant for Fanconi anemia, so the T cells may come from the graft donor.

V is TRBV28 and J is TRBJ2-7; 9 positions match TRBD1. The CDR3 is 19 amino acids. Germline lookup yields CDR1 MDHEN and CDR2 SYDVKM. Germline trimming cut 6 bases from V and 0 bases from J; bases unmatched to any gene: 18. Here the CDR3 DNA reads TGTGCCAGCAGAGGGACAGGGAAGATACTAGGGTTTAGCTCCTACGAGCAGTACTTC. The encoded protein is CASRGTGKILGFSSYEQYF.

On this clonotype itself: A much larger clone is a single base away; this may be a read error. For the CDR3, the DNA is TGTGCCAGCAGCAGATCTAGCGGTCACTACGAGCAGTACTTC. Amino acid sequence: CASSRSSGHYEQYF. This chain uses TRBV7-2 with TRBJ2-7, with 7 bases identical to TRBD2. CDR1 and CDR2 from the germline V gene are SGHTA and FQGNSA. After removal of 5 bases from V and 3 bases from J, the junction contained 7 bases not matched to a gene. The CDR3 runs to 14 residues.

The sample holds many counts of this clonotype. The rearrangement joins TRBV9 to TRBJ2-7, with 7 bases identical to TRBD1. CDR1 SGDLS and CDR2 YYNGEE come from the germline V gene. This CDR3 comprises 15 residues. V gave up 0 bases and J gave up 3 bases; unmatched junction bases: 6. Here the CDR3 DNA reads TGTGCCAGCAGCGTAGGGGGACAGCCATACTACGAGCAGTACTTC. It encodes CASSVGGQPYYEQYF.

This clonotype was seen once. This sequence may be a read error, since a much larger clone differs from it by one base. This chain links TRBV6-1 with TRBJ2-1; D may correspond to TRBD1 or TRBD2 (5 bases each). This CDR3 has 13 residues. The germline V gene encodes CDR1 MNHNS and CDR2 SASEGT. The CDR3 protein is CTSTRDPYLEQFF. In DNA, the CDR3 is TGTACCAGCACACGGGACCCATACTTGGAGCAGTTCTTC.